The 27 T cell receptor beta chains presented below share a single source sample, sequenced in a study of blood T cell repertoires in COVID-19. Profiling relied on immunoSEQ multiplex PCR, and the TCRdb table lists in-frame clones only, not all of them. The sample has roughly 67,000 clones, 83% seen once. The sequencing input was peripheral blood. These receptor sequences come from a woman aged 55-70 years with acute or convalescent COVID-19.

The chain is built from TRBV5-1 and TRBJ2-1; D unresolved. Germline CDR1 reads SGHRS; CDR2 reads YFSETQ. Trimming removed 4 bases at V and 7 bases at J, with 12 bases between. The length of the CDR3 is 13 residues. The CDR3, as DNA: TGCGCCAGCAGCGCCGACACTTCGAATGAGCAGTTCTTC. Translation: CASSADTSNEQFF.

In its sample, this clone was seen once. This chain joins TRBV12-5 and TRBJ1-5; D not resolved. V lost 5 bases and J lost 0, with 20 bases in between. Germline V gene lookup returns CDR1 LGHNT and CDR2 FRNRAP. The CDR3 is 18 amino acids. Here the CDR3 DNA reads TGTGCTAGTGGTCCTAGTCGTAGAGGAGCCTATAGCAATCAGCCCCAGCATTTT. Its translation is CASGPSRRGAYSNQPQHF.

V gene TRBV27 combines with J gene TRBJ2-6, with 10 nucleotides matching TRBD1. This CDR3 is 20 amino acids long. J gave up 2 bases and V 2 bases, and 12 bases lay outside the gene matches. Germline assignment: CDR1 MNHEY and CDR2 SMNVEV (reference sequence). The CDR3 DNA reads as TGTGCCAGCAGTTTACGGGGTGGAGACAGGGGGCCCCCTGGGGCCAACGTCCTGACTTTC. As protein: CASSLRGGDRGPPGANVLTF.

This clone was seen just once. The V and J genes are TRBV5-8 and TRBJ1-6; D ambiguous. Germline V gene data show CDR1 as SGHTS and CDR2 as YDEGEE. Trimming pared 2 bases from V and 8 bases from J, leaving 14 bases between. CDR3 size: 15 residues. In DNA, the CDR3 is TGTGCCAGCAGCTTTCGGGGAGTTGGGGATTCACCCCTCCACTTT. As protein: CASSFRGVGDSPLHF.

The CDR3 protein is CASSVDRDNRPQHF. CDR3 nucleotides: TGTGCCAGCAGCGTCGACAGGGACAATCGTCCCCAGCATTTT. V and J are TRBV2 and TRBJ1-5; 7 positions match TRBD1. This CDR3 has 14 amino acids. CDR1 is SNHLY, CDR2 FYNNEI, per germline. V gave up 6 bases and J gave up 10 bases; unmatched junction bases: 12.

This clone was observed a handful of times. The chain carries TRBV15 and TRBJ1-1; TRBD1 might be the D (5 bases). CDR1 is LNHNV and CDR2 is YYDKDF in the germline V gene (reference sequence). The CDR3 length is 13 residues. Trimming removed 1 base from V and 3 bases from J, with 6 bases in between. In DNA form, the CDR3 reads TGTGCCACCAGCAGAGTCAGGGACACTGAAGCTTTCTTT. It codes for CATSRVRDTEAFF.

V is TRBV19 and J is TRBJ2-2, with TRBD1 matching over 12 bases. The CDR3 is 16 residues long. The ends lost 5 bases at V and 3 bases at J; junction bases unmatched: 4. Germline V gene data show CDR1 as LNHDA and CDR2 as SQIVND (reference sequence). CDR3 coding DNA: TGTGCCAGTAGTCCCCGGGACAGGGGGCACACCGGGGAGCTGTTTTTT. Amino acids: CASSPRDRGHTGELFF.

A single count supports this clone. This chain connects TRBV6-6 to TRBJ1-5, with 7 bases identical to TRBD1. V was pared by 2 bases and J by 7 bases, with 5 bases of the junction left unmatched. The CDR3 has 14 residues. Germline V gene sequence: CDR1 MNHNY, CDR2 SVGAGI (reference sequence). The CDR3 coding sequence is TGTGCCAGCAGTTACGGGACAGCGAGACAGCCCCAGCATTTT. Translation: CASSYGTARQPQHF.

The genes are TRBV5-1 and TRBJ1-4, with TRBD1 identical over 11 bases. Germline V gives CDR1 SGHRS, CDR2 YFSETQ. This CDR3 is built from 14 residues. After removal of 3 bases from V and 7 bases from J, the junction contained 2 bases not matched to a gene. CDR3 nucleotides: TGCGCCAGCAGCTGGACAGGGGGCGTTGAAAAACTGTTTTTT. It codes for CASSWTGGVEKLFF.

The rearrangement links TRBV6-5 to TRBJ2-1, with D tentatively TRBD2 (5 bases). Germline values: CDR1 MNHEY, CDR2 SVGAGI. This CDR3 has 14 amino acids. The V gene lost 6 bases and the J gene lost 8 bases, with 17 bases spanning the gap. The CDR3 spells CASRGSTSFHEQFF. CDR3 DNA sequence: TGTGCCAGCAGGGGGTCTACTAGTTTCCATGAGCAGTTCTTC.

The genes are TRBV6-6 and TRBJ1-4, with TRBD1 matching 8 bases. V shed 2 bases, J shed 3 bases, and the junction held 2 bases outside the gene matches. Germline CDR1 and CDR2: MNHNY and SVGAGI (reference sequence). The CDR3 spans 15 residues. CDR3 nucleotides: TGTGCCAGCAGTTACCAGGGGGCAGCTAATGAAAAACTGTTTTTT. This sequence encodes CASSYQGAANEKLFF.

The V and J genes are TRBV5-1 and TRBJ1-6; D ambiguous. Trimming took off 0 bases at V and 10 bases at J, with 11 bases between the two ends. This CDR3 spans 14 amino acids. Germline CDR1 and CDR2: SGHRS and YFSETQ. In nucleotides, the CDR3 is TGCGCCAGCAGCTTGGAGCAGGTAAAGTCACCCCTCCACTTT. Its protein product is CASSLEQVKSPLHF.

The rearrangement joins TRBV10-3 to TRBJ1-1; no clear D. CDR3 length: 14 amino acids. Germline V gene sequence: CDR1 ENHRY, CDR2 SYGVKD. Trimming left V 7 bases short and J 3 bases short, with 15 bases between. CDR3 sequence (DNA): TGTGCCATCATTTACTCCAGGCTTTACACTGAAGCTTTCTTT. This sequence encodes CAIIYSRLYTEAFF.

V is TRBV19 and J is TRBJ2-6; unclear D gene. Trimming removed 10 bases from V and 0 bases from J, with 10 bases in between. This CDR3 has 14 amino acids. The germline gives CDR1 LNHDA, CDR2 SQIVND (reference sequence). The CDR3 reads CATAARSGANVLTF. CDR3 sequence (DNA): TGTGCCACTGCAGCGCGCTCTGGGGCCAACGTCCTGACTTTC.

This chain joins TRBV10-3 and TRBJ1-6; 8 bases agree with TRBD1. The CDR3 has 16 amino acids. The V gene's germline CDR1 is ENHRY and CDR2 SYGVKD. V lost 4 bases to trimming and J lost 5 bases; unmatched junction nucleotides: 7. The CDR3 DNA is TGTGCCATCAGTGCCCCACAGGGGGTCCATAATTCACCCCTCCACTTT. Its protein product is CAISAPQGVHNSPLHF.

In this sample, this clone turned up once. CDR3 in DNA: TGCGCCAGCAGCCCTTTACACAGGGGTAGCGGTGGCTACACCTTC. As protein: CASSPLHRGSGGYTF. J is TRBJ1-2 and V is TRBV4-1; 7 bases are a match to TRBD1. Germline V gene sequence: CDR1 MGHRA, CDR2 YSYEKL. This CDR3 has 15 amino acids. V was clipped by 4 bases and J by 7 bases; unmatched bases: 12.

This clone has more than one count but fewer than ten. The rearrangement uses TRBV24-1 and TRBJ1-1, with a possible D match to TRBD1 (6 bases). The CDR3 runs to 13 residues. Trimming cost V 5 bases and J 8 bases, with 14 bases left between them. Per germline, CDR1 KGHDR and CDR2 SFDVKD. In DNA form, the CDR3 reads TGTGCCACCAGTGGTGATAACAGGGCAGAAGCTTTCTTT. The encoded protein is CATSGDNRAEAFF.

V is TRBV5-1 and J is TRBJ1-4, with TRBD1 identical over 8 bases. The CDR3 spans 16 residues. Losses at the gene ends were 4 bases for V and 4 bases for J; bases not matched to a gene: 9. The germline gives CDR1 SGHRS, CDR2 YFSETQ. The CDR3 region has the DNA TGCGCCAGCAGCGCGCAGGGGGCGCAGGGTAATGAAAAACTGTTTTTT. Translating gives CASSAQGAQGNEKLFF. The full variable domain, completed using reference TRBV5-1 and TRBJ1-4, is KAGVTQTPRYLIKTRGQQVTLSCSPISGHRSVSWYQQTPGQGLQFLFEYFSETQRNKGNFPGRFSGRQFSNSRSEMNVSTLELGDSALYLCASSAQGAQGNEKLFFGSGTQLSVL.

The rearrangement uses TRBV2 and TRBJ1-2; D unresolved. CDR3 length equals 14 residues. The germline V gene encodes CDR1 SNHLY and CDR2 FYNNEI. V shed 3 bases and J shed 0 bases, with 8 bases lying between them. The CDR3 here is CASSEPEANYGYTF. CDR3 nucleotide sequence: TGTGCCAGCAGTGAGCCGGAGGCTAACTATGGCTACACCTTC.

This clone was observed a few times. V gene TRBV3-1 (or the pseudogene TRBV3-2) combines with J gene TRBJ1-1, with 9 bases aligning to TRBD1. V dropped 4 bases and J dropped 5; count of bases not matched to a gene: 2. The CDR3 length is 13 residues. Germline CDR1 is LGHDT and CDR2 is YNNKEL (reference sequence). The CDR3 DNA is TGTGCCAGCAGCCTGACAGGGGGTACTGAAGCTTTCTTT. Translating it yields CASSLTGGTEAFF.

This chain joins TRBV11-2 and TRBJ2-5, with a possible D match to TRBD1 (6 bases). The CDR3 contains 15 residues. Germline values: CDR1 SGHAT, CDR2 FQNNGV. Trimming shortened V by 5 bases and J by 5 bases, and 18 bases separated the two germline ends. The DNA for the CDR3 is TGTGCCAGCAGCAGCCGGGACAAAATACTTGAGACCCAGTACTTC. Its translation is CASSSRDKILETQYF.

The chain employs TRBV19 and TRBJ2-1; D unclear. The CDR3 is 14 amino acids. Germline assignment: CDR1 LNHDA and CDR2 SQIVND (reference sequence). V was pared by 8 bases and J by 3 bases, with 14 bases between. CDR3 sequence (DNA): TGTGCCAGTGGGCTCGACGGTGTCTACAATGAGCAGTTCTTC. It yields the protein CASGLDGVYNEQFF.

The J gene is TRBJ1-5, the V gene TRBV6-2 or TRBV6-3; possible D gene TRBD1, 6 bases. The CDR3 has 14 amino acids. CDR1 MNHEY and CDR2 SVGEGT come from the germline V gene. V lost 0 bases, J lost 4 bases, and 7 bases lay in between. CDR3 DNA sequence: TGTGCCAGCAGTTACTCAGGGGGAAATCAGCCCCAGCATTTT. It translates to CASSYSGGNQPQHF.

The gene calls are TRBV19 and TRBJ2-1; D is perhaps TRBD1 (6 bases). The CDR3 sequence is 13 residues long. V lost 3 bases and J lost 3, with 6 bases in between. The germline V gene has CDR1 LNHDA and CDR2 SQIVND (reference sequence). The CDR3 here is CASSMDSYNEQFF. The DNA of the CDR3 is TGTGCCAGTAGTATGGACAGCTACAATGAGCAGTTCTTC.

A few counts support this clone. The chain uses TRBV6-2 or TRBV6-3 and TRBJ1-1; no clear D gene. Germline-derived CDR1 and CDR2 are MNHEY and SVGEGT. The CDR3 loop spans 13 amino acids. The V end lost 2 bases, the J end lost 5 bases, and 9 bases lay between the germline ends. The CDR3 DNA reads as TGTGCCAGCAGTTACGCGGGTAGGACTGAAGCTTTCTTT. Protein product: CASSYAGRTEAFF.

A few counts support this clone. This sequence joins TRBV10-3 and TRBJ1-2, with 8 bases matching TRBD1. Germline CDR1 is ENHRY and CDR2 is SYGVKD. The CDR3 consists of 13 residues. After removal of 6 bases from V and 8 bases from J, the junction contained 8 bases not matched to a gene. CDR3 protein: CAISEDRVSGYTF. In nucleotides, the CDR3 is TGTGCCATCAGCGAGGACAGGGTTAGCGGCTACACCTTC.

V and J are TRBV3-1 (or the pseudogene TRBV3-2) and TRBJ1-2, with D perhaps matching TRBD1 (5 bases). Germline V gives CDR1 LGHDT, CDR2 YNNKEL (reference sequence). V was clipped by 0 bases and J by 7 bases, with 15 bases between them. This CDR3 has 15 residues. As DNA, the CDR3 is TGTGCCAGCAGCCAAGACCCCCCAGGGTCCGGTGGCTACACCTTC. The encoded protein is CASSQDPPGSGGYTF.